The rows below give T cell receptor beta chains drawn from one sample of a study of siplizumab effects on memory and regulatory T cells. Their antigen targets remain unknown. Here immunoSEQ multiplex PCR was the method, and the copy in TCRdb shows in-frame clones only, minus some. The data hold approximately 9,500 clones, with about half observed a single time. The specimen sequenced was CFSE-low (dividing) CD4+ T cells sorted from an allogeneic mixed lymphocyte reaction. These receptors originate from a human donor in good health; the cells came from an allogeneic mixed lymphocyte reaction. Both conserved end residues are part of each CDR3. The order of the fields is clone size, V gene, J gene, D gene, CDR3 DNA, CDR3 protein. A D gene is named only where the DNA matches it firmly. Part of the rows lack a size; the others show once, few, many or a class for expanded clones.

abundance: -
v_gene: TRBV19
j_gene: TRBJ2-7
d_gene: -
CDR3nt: TGTGCCAGTAGAAAACAGGGCAACTACGAGCAGTACTTC
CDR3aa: CASRKQGNYEQYF

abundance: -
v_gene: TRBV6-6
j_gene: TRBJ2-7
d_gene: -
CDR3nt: TGTGCCAGCAGTTACTTATTGGGAACCTACGAGCAGTACTTC
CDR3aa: CASSYLLGTYEQYF

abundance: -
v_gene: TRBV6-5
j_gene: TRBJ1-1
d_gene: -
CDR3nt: TGTGCCAGCAGCCGAGGACAGTTAAGTTTAACTGAAGCTTTCTTT
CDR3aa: CASSRGQLSLTEAFF

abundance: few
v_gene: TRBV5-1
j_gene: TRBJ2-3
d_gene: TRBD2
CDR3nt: TGCGCCAGCCGCGGGACTAGCGGAACCACAGATACGCAGTATTTT
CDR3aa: CASRGTSGTTDTQYF

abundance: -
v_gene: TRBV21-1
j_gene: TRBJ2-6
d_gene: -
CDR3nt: TGTGCCAGCAGCATTCCACCGGGACGCTCTGGGGCCAACGTCCTGACTTTC
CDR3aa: CASSIPPGRSGANVLTF

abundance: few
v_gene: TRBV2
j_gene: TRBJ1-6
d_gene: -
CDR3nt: TGTGCCAGCCAGGGGCAGTCCAACCTGAATTCACCCCTCCACTTT
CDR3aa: CASQGQSNLNSPLHF

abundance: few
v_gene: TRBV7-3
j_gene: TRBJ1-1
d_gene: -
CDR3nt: TGTGCCAGCAGCTTAAGAGGAGGGGGGTTGACTGAAGCTTTCTTT
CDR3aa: CASSLRGGGLTEAFF

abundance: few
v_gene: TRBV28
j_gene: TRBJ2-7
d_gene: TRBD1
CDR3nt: TGTGCCAGCATACCGGGACAGGGGGTTAAGCAGTACTTC
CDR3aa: CASIPGQGVKQYF

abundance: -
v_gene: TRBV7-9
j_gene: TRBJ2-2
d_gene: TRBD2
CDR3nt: TGTGCCAGCAGCTTCCGGACAGTGGGACTAGCGGGAGCTTGGGAGCTGTTTTTT
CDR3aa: CASSFRTVGLAGAWELFF

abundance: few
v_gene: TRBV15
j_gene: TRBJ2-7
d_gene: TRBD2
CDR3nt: TGTGCCACCAGCAGAGGGGGACTAGAAACCTACGAGCAGTACTTC
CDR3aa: CATSRGGLETYEQYF

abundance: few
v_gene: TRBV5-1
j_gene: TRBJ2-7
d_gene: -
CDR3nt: TGCGCCAGCAGCGCGCAGGGTCACGAGCAGTACTTC
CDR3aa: CASSAQGHEQYF

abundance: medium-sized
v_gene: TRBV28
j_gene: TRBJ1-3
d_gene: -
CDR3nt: TGTGCCAGCAGCTCCATATCCTCTGGAAACACCATATATTTT
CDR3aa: CASSSISSGNTIYF

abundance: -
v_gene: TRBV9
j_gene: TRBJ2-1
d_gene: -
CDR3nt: TGTGCCAGCAAGGGGGGGATAGACTATGAGCAGTTCTTC
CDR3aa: CASKGGIDYEQFF

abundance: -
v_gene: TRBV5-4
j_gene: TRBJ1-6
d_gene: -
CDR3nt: TGTGCCAGCAGCACCACCTCAAATTCACCCCTCCACTTT
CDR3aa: CASSTTSNSPLHF

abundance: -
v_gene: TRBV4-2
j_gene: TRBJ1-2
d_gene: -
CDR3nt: TGTGCCAGCAGCCATGGGACCGCCTTGGATGGCTACACCTTC
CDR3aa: CASSHGTALDGYTF

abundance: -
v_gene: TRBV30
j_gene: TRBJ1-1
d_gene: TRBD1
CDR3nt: TGTGCCCAGCGACAGGGGGCTGAAGCTTTCTTT
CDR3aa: CAQRQGAEAFF

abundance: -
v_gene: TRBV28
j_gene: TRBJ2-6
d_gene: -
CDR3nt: TGTGCCAGCAGTTTATTAATAGGGCTGCGATCTTCTGGGGCCAACGTCCTGACTTTC
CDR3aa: CASSLLIGLRSSGANVLTF

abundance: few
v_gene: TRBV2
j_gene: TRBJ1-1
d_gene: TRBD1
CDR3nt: TGTGCCAGCAGGGCCAGGGGGTGGAACACTGAAGCTTTCTTT
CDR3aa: CASRARGWNTEAFF

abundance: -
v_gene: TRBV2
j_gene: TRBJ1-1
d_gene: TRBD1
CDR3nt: TGTGCCAGCACTCGGACAGGGGCCTATCTTGCCGCTGAAGCTTTCTTT
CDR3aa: CASTRTGAYLAAEAFF

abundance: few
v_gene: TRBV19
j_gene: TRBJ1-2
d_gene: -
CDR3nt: TGTGCCAGTAGTATGGGGGCAGGCGGCTACACCTTC
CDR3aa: CASSMGAGGYTF

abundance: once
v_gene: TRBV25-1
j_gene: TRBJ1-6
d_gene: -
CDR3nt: TGTGCCAGCAATCCGCCAGACAGCTTCCCCCTCCACTTT
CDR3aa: CASNPPDSFPLHF

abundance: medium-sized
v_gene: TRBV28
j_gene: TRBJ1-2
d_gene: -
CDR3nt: TGTGCCAGCAGTCTCGGGACACTGTATTCCTATGGCTACACCTTC
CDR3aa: CASSLGTLYSYGYTF

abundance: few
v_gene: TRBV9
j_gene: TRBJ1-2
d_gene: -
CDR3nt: TGTGCCAGCAGCGCCGGGACATATTATGGCTACACCTTC
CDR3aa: CASSAGTYYGYTF

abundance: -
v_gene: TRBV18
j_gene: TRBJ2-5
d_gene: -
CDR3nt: TGTGCCAGCTCTAATAAACGGGAGACCCAGTACTTC
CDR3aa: CASSNKRETQYF

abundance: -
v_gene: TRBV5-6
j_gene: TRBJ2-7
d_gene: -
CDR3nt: TGTGCCAGCAGCTTGGATCCGGGGTCGGCCTACGAGCAGTACTTC
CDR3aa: CASSLDPGSAYEQYF

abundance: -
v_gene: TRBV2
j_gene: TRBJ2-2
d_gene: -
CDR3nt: TGTGCCAGCAGTCTTCAAGGATTTAACACCGGGGAGCTGTTTTTT
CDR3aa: CASSLQGFNTGELFF

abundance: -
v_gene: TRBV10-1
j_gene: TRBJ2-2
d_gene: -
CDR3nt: TGCGCCAGCAGAGCCTCGGGCGGCGCGAACACCGGGGAGCTGTTTTTT
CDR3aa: CASRASGGANTGELFF

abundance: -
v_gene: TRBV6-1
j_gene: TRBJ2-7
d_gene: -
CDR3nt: TGTGCCAGCAGTTACAAGGGCGAGCAGTACTTC
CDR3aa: CASSYKGEQYF

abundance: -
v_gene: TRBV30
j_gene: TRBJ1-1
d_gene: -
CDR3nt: TGTGCCTGGAGGCTTACAGGTAGAAACACTGAAGCTTTCTTT
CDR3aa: CAWRLTGRNTEAFF

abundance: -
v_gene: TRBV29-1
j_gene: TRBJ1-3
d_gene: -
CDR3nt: TGCAGCGTTGATGAGGGATCCGGAAACACCATATATTTT
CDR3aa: CSVDEGSGNTIYF

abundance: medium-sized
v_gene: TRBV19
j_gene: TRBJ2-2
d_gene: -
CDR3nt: TGTGCCGGGGACAGATTTCTAGCGGTACTACCTTCGTTGAAGAACACCGGGGAGCTGTTTTTT
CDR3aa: CAGDRFLAVLPSLKNTGELFF

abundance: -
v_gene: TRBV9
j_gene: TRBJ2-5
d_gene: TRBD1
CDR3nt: TGTGCCAGCAGCGTAGGGACAGGGGGGTATGAGACCCAGTACTTC
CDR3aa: CASSVGTGGYETQYF

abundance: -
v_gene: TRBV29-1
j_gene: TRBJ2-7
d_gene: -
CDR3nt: TGCAGCGCGGGTGTTACCTACGAGCAGTACTTC
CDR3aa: CSAGVTYEQYF

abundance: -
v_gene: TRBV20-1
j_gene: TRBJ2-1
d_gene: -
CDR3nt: TGCAGTGCTAGAGATACAAGGAAGCAGTTCTTC
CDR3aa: CSARDTRKQFF

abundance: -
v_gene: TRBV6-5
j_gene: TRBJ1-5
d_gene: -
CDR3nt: TGTGCCAGCAGTTACGGACGGGACAATCAGCCCCAGCATTTT
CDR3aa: CASSYGRDNQPQHF

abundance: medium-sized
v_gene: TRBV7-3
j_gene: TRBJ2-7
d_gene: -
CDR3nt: TGTGCCAGCAGCCACCGCGAGGGTTACGAGCAGTACTTC
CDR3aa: CASSHREGYEQYF

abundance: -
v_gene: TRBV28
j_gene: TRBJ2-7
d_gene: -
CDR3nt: TGTGCCAGCAGTTCCTCGGCCTTGGGGCGCTACGAGCAGTACTTC
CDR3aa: CASSSSALGRYEQYF

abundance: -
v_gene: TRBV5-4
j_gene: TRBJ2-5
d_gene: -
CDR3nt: TGTGCCAGCAGCTTGGATAAGGCCCGTTCTACCGGGGTTAAGTACTTC
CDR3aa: CASSLDKARSTGVKYF

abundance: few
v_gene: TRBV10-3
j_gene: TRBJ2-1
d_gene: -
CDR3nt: TGTGCCATCGGGACTGATAGGGATGAGCAGTTCTTC
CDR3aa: CAIGTDRDEQFF

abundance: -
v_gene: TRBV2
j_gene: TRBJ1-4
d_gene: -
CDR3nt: TGTGCCAGCACCAGCGAGGCAGGGTGGGATGAAAAACTGTTTTTT
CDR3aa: CASTSEAGWDEKLFF

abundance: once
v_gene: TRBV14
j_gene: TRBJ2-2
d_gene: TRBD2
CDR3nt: TGTGCCAGCAGCCGGCTAGCGGGTCCCGGGGAGCTGTTTTTT
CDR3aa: CASSRLAGPGELFF

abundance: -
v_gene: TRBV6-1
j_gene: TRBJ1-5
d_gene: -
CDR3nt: TGTGCCAGCAGCCGAGGGGGGAATCAGCCCCAGCATTTT
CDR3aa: CASSRGGNQPQHF

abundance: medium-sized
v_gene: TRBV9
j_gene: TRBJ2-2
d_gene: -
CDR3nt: TGTGCCAGCAGCGCAGACTCAGCCCCCACCGGGGAGCTGTTTTTT
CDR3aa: CASSADSAPTGELFF

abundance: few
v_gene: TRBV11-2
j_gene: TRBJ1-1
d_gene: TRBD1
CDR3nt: TGTGCCAGCAGCGGACCGGAAGACAGGGGCACTGAAGCTTTCTTT
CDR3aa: CASSGPEDRGTEAFF

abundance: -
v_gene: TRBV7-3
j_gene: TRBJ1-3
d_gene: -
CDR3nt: TGTGCCAGCAGCTTAGCAGGGCACGGAAACACCATATATTTT
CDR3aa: CASSLAGHGNTIYF

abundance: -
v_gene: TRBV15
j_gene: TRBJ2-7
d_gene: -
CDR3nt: TGTGCCACCAGCAGAGATCTTCAGGCTAAGGAGCAGTACTTC
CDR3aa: CATSRDLQAKEQYF

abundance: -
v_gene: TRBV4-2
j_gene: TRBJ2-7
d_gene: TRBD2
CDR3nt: TGTGCCAGCAGCCCTGGGGGGACTAGTCGCCGCTCCTACGAGCAGTACTTC
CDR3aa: CASSPGGTSRRSYEQYF

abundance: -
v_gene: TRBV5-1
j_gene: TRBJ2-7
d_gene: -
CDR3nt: TGCGCCAGCAGCGAGAGCTACGAGCAGTACTTC
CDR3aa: CASSESYEQYF

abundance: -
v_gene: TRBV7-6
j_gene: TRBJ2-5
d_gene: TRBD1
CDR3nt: TGTGCCAGCAGCTTAGGACAGGGGGCGAAGGCCAAGAAGGGCCAGTACTTC
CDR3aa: CASSLGQGAKAKKGQYF

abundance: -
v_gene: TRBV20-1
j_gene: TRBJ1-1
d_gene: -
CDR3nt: TGCAGTGCTAGAGTTCGGGCATCAGCTTTCTTT
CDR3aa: CSARVRASAFF

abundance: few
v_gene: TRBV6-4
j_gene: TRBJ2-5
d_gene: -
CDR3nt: TGTGCCAGCAGCAGGGACCAGGGGTACTTC
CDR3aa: CASSRDQGYF